These 26 T cell receptor beta chains were sequenced from one sample in a study of blood T cells in healthy people across ages. Primers used in a second PCR of about 7 to 11 cycles were a sample-barcoded 5' primer and a J-beta primer mix. Each CDR3 protein gets one entry after TCRdb re-called the 5' RACE reads with MiXCR. The sample holds roughly 800,000 distinct CDR3 sequences, 53% seen once. The sequencing input was blood. Every receptor here comes from an older man in good health.

The chain joins TRBV5-1 to TRBJ2-1; the match to TRBD2 covers 12 bases. V gave up 0 bases and J gave up 8 bases; unmatched junction bases: 6. The germline V gene encodes CDR1 SGHRS and CDR2 YFSETQ. The CDR3 contains 16 residues. Written as DNA, the CDR3 is TGCGCCAGCAGCTTGGAACTAGCGGGAGGTCGACATGAGCAGTTCTTC. This sequence encodes CASSLELAGGRHEQFF.

The rearrangement uses TRBV7-2 and TRBJ2-2, with unresolved D. V shed 3 bases and J shed 2 bases, with 10 bases lying between them. This CDR3 has 15 residues. Germline V gives CDR1 SGHTA, CDR2 FQGNSA. CDR3 nucleotide sequence: TGTGCCAGCAGCTTTCGTCGAGGCAACACCGGGGAGCTGTTTTTT. Protein sequence: CASSFRRGNTGELFF.

This clonotype was found a few times. The gene calls are TRBV5-5 and TRBJ2-7; 7 nucleotides align to TRBD1. Losses at the gene ends were 4 bases for V and 3 bases for J; bases not matched to a gene: 7. CDR1 is SGHKS, CDR2 YYEKEE, per germline (reference sequence). The CDR3 is made up of 14 amino acids. This chain's CDR3 is CASSRRDRNYEQYF. Here the CDR3 DNA reads TGTGCCAGCAGCCGCAGGGACAGAAACTACGAGCAGTACTTC.

This clonotype was seen more than once but under ten times. This sequence joins TRBV29-1 and TRBJ2-1, with TRBD2 as a possible D gene (5 bases). Germline V CDR1 and CDR2: SQVTM, ANQGSEA. Trimming left V 3 bases short and J 0 bases short, with 12 bases between. This CDR3 contains 15 residues. DNA for the CDR3: TGCAGCGTTGACGGACTCCAGAGCTCCTACAATGAGCAGTTCTTC. It codes for CSVDGLQSSYNEQFF.

The rearrangement uses TRBV20-1 and TRBJ1-5; 8 bases match TRBD1. V lost 1 base to trimming and J lost 4 bases; unmatched junction nucleotides: 6. The CDR3 has 15 residues. Germline assignment: CDR1 DFQATT and CDR2 SNEGSKA (reference sequence). The CDR3 DNA reads TGCAGTGCTAGAGGGGCAGGGGGCGTAAATCAGCCCCAGCATTTT. Its protein is CSARGAGGVNQPQHF.

This clonotype has only a few counts. V usage is TRBV5-1 and J usage is TRBJ2-7; D is possibly TRBD1 (6 bases). The CDR3 has 14 residues. CDR1 is SGHRS, CDR2 YFSETQ, per germline. Trimming cost V 0 bases and J 5 bases, with 12 bases left between them. The CDR3 region is CASSLVAGVNEQYF. DNA of the CDR3: TGCGCCAGCAGCTTGGTGGCAGGGGTAAACGAGCAGTACTTC. Full variable domain (rest looked up from reference TRBV5-1 and TRBJ2-7): KAGVTQTPRYLIKTRGQQVTLSCSPISGHRSVSWYQQTPGQGLQFLFEYFSETQRNKGNFPGRFSGRQFSNSRSEMNVSTLELGDSALYLCASSLVAGVNEQYFGPGTRLTVT.

The gene calls are TRBV2 and TRBJ2-3, with 9 bases identical to TRBD2. With V trimmed by 0 bases and J by 14 bases, 9 bases remained unmatched. CDR3 length: 14 residues. Germline CDR1 reads SNHLY; CDR2 reads FYNNEI. The CDR3 bases are TGTGCCAGCAGTGAAGCGCGGGGGGGCAGATACGCGTATTTT. Residues: CASSEARGGRYAYF.

This clonotype has a handful of counts. The CDR3: CASSIDPGSSYEQYF. The CDR3 DNA follows: TGTGCCAGTAGTATAGATCCTGGCAGCTCCTACGAGCAGTACTTC. The chain joins TRBV19 to TRBJ2-7; D ambiguous. The germline gives CDR1 LNHDA, CDR2 SQIVND (reference sequence). Trimming took 0 bases from V and 0 from J, leaving 9 bases between them. The CDR3 has 15 amino acids.

The gene calls are TRBV6-5 and TRBJ2-5; possibly TRBD1 for D (7 bases). Between the trimmed V and J ends, which lost 7 bases and 4 bases, there was a span of 22 bases. The CDR3 loop spans 16 amino acids. Looked up from germline, CDR1 is MNHEY and CDR2 is SVGAGI. This CDR3 is CASTSWSGQEGETQYF. The CDR3, as DNA: TGTGCCAGCACGAGCTGGTCTGGACAGGAGGGAGAGACCCAGTACTTC.

Remarks on this clonotype: Germline is not matched at one junction end, which may reflect a read error. This rearrangement joins TRBV12-3 or TRBV12-4 to TRBJ2-5; 8 nucleotides match TRBD1. The length of the CDR3 is 15 residues. In nucleotides, the CDR3 is TGTGCCGGCAGCCCTATAACAGGGGGAAATAATGAGCAGTACTTC. It translates to CAGSPITGGNNEQYF.

The chain carries TRBV6-1 and TRBJ1-5; D ambiguous. V was shortened by 2 bases and J by 2 bases, with 10 bases between the two germline ends. The germline V gene encodes CDR1 MNHNS and CDR2 SASEGT. The CDR3 covers 15 residues. This chain's CDR3 is CASSELIGRNQPQHF. The CDR3 DNA sequence: TGTGCCAGCAGTGAATTAATTGGACGCAATCAGCCCCAGCATTTT.

V gene TRBV25-1 combines with J gene TRBJ1-1, with TRBD1 identical over 7 bases. The germline CDR1 and CDR2 sequences are MGHDK and SYGVNS. The CDR3 loop spans 15 amino acids. The ends lost 7 bases at V and 6 bases at J; junction bases unmatched: 14. The CDR3 region has the DNA TGTGCCAGCATCCTATCCGGCAGGGGGAAGGCTGAAGCTTTCTTT. It codes for CASILSGRGKAEAFF.

V is TRBV28 and J is TRBJ2-7, with D possibly being TRBD1 or TRBD2 (5 bases each). The J call could be wrong; TRBJ2-5 is a better fit for the DNA end. The CDR3 contains 15 residues. Germline loops: CDR1 MDHEN, CDR2 SYDVKM. The CDR3 nucleotides read TGTGCCAGCACTCCGTCGGGGACCGGAGGAAAGACCCAGTACTTC. Protein sequence: CASTPSGTGGKTQYF.

The rearrangement uses TRBV29-1 and TRBJ2-7; D may be TRBD1 (6 bases). The germline CDR1 and CDR2 sequences are SQVTM and ANQGSEA. This CDR3 comprises 11 residues. The germline V and J ends were trimmed by 5 bases and 6 bases, with 11 bases remaining between them. The CDR3, as DNA: TGCAGCGTTTACGCAGGGGTCGAGCAGTACTTC. Its protein product is CSVYAGVEQYF.

The chain combines TRBV20-1 with TRBJ2-4; 8 bases match TRBD1. Germline lookup yields CDR1 DFQATT and CDR2 SNEGSKA (reference sequence). The CDR3 is 13 amino acids. V lost 3 bases to trimming and J lost 4 bases; unmatched junction nucleotides: 2. The CDR3 is CSASRTGKNIQYF. The CDR3 nucleotides read TGCAGTGCTAGCAGGACAGGGAAAAACATTCAGTACTTC.

The V call is TRBV5-1, the J call TRBJ2-5; 10 bases line up with TRBD2. After removal of 0 bases from V and 11 bases from J, the junction contained 19 bases not matched to a gene. The CDR3 is 18 amino acids. Germline V CDR1 and CDR2: SGHRS, YFSETQ. CDR3 nucleotides: TGCGCCAGCAGCTTGGCCGGGAGCGGGAGGGCGCTAAACAATGAGCAGTACTTC. Its protein product is CASSLAGSGRALNNEQYF.

The gene calls are TRBV7-2 and TRBJ2-4, with 8 bases lining up with TRBD2. This CDR3 is built from 19 residues. Germline V gene data show CDR1 as SGHTA and CDR2 as FQGNSA. V gave up 0 bases and J gave up 0 bases; unmatched junction bases: 10. CDR3 DNA sequence: TGTGCCAGCAGCTTAGCGCTAGAGCGGGGGATTCTAGCCAAAAACATTCAGTACTTC. This encodes CASSLALERGILAKNIQYF.

V and J are TRBV2 and TRBJ1-2; unclear D gene. This CDR3 region has 12 residues. V lost 3 bases to trimming and J lost 8 bases, with 10 bases between them. The V gene's germline CDR1 is SNHLY and CDR2 FYNNEI. CDR3 bases: TGTGCCAGCAGTGATCCACAGCGGGGCTACACCTTC. This gives the protein CASSDPQRGYTF.

The CDR3 DNA is TGCGCCAGCAGCTTGGGGAGGGACGGAAAGACCCAGTACTTC. Its translation: CASSLGRDGKTQYF. The V gene is TRBV5-1, the J gene TRBJ2-5; TRBD2 might be the D (6 bases). Germline lookup yields CDR1 SGHRS and CDR2 YFSETQ. V was trimmed by 0 bases and J by 6 bases, leaving 12 bases between them. The CDR3 contains 14 residues.

The chain uses TRBV6-6 and TRBJ2-7; 12 bases map to TRBD2. This CDR3 is 15 amino acids long. Unmatched junction bases numbered 3, after V lost 6 bases and J lost 0 bases. The germline V gene has CDR1 MNHNY and CDR2 SVGAGI (reference sequence). CDR3 residues: CASRKTSGSSYEQYF. CDR3 nucleotide sequence: TGTGCCAGCAGGAAGACTAGCGGGAGCTCCTACGAGCAGTACTTC.

On this clonotype: The junction differs from germline at one of its ends, possibly a read error. This sequence joins TRBV3-1 and TRBJ2-2; no clear D gene. The CDR3 contains 13 residues. Germline lookup yields CDR1 LGHDT and CDR2 YNNKEL (reference sequence). CDR3 in DNA: TGTGCCAGCACCCAATTGAGCACCGGGGAGCTGTTTTTT. This sequence encodes CASTQLSTGELFF. The variable domain in full, with the rest retrieved from reference TRBV3-1 and TRBJ2-2, is DTAVSQTPKYLVTQMGNDKSIKCEQNLGHDTMYWYKQDSKKFLKIMFSYNNKELIINETVPNRFSPKSPDKAHLNLHINSLELGDSAVYFCASTQLSTGELFFGEGSRLTVL.

The chain links TRBV28 to TRBJ2-7, with TRBD2 as a possible D gene (7 bases). The DNA end is more similar to TRBJ2-5, so the J call may be wrong. The CDR3 consists of 14 residues. The germline gives CDR1 MDHEN, CDR2 SYDVKM. The DNA for the CDR3 is TGTGCCAGCAAGGGGGGGGTAGCGCCGCGGACCCAGTACTTC. This encodes CASKGGVAPRTQYF.

The gene calls are TRBV29-1 and TRBJ2-3; perhaps TRBD1 as D (6 bases). The CDR3 has 15 amino acids. Germline-derived CDR1 and CDR2 are SQVTM and ANQGSEA. V was pared by 3 bases and J by 0 bases, with 13 bases between. CDR3 sequence reads: CSVEEGGPSTDTQYF. The CDR3 DNA follows: TGCAGCGTTGAGGAAGGGGGACCAAGCACAGATACGCAGTATTTT.

Note on this clonotype: This may stem from a read error, because a much larger clone lies one nucleotide away. V usage is TRBV20-1 and J usage is TRBJ2-1, with TRBD2 matching 10 bases. Losses at the gene ends were 5 bases for V and 1 base for J; bases not matched to a gene: 11. CDR1 and CDR2 (germline): DFQATT, SNEGSKA (reference sequence). The CDR3 has 17 residues. The CDR3: CSAPYRLAGKSYNEQFF. The CDR3 nucleotides are TGCAGTGCTCCCTACCGACTAGCGGGTAAATCCTACAATGAGCAGTTCTTC.

The J gene is TRBJ1-2, the V gene TRBV20-1, with 9 positions matching TRBD1. The CDR3 extends over 13 amino acids. V lost 5 bases, J lost 5 bases, and 6 bases stayed unmatched. Germline-derived CDR1 and CDR2 are DFQATT and SNEGSKA (reference sequence). The CDR3, as DNA: TGCAGTGCTTCCCGGACAGGGGAATATGGCTACACCTTC. This translates into CSASRTGEYGYTF.

The genes are TRBV20-1 and TRBJ1-6, with a tentative D call TRBD1 (5 bases). This CDR3 is built from 16 residues. The germline V gene encodes CDR1 DFQATT and CDR2 SNEGSKA (reference sequence). The V gene lost 2 bases and the J gene lost 0 bases, with 11 bases spanning the gap. This CDR3 reads CSARRAGSSYNSPLHF. The CDR3 coding sequence is TGCAGTGCTAGACGAGCAGGGTCCTCCTATAATTCACCCCTCCACTTT.